A selection of T cell receptor beta chains follows, all from one sample in a study of CD4+ T cells in melanoma. Method: immunoSEQ multiplex PCR; TCRdb's copy keeps in-frame clones and lacks some. The table records over 100,000 clones, roughly 90% of them present only once. The sample consisted of peripheral blood. These receptors originate from a human donor with melanoma. Both conserved end residues are part of each CDR3. D genes are given only for firm matches. Rows give clone size only sometimes, using once, few, many, or a class for an expanded clone.

clone_size d_call j_call v_call cdr3_length cdr3_aa cdr3_nt
NA TRBD2 TRBJ2-3 TRBV6-5 16 CASSYPSGGRPDTQYF TGTGCCAGCAGTTACCCCTCGGGGGGTAGGCCGGATACGCAGTATTTT
once TRBD1 TRBJ2-7 TRBV30 16 CAWSARDRAVSYEQYF TGTGCCTGGAGTGCCAGGGACAGGGCCGTCTCCTACGAGCAGTACTTC
NA TRBD2 TRBJ2-1 TRBV10-2 14 CASTNSGSQNEQFF TGCGCCAGCACTAATAGCGGGAGTCAGAATGAGCAGTTCTTC
NA TRBD1 TRBJ1-4 TRBV7-6 15 CASSLNRGGLGKVFF TGTGCCAGCAGCCTCAACAGGGGAGGTTTGGGAAAGGTGTTTTTT
NA NA TRBJ2-3 TRBV7-3 14 CASSLSPSPDTQYF TGTGCCAGCAGCTTATCACCCAGCCCAGATACGCAGTATTTT
once TRBD2 TRBJ2-1 TRBV7-3 15 CASSLLAGPRAEQFF TGTGCCAGCAGCTTACTAGCGGGACCCCGAGCTGAGCAGTTCTTC
NA TRBD2 TRBJ2-1 TRBV7-8 18 CASSLWRLAGASYNEQFF TGTGCCAGCAGCTTATGGAGGCTAGCGGGAGCATCCTACAATGAGCAGTTCTTC
once NA TRBJ2-7 TRBV11-2 16 CASSLLEGGGSYEQYF TGTGCCAGCAGCTTACTCGAGGGGGGAGGGAGCTACGAGCAGTACTTC
NA TRBD2 TRBJ2-1 TRBV7-2 16 CASSLDGREGIDEQFF TGTGCCAGCAGCTTAGACGGGAGGGAGGGGATCGATGAGCAGTTCTTC
NA NA TRBJ2-7 TRBV19 14 CASSIRADYREQYF TGTGCCAGTAGTATCCGGGCAGATTATCGGGAGCAGTACTTC
NA TRBD1 TRBJ2-7 TRBV27 14 CASSFGTGGAEQYF TGTGCCAGCAGTTTCGGTACAGGGGGCGCCGAGCAGTACTTC
NA NA TRBJ2-5 TRBV27 14 CASQPRWGTETQYF TGTGCCAGCCAACCGAGATGGGGTACGGAGACCCAGTACTTC